This T cell receptor (beta chain) is from a study of glioma-infiltrating T cells. This clonotype came up many times. What it binds is unknown. Study results and limitations: Very few CDR3 sequences were shared between tissue and blood.

Looked up from germline, CDR1 is SNHLY and CDR2 is FYNNEI. CDR3 length equals 9 residues. Trimming pared 7 bases from V and 7 bases from J, leaving 5 bases between. The iRepertoire nested amplicon-rescue multiplex PCR amplified TCR alpha and beta CDR3s from RNA. TCRdb re-called the multiplex PCR reads through MiXCR, storing one row per CDR3 protein. The sample consists of 100,000 to 150,000 distinct CDR3 sequences, around 23% of them appearing once. This rearrangement joins TRBV2 to TRBJ2-7, with TRBD2 as a possible D gene (5 bases). The sequenced material came from glioma tissue, nonneoplastic brain tissue, or PBMCs (not recorded which). The source of this sequence is a human donor with low-grade glioma or glioblastoma, undergoing nonglioma brain surgery, or in good health (not recorded which). The CDR3 loop reads CASTGEQYF. CDR3 bases: TGTGCCAGCACGGGGGAGCAGTACTTC.